These 16 T cell receptor beta chains were sequenced from one sample in a study of T cell responses to AZD1222 COVID-19 vaccine. Method: immunoSEQ multiplex PCR; TCRdb's copy keeps in-frame clones and lacks some. The sample records 120,000 or so clones, about 88% being singletons. Sequenced here: peripheral blood, sampled on day 0 of AZD1222 vaccination. Receptors were obtained from an adult in good health.

This clone appeared once. This chain links TRBV11-2 with TRBJ1-2; no clear D. This CDR3 is 15 amino acids long. The germline CDR1 and CDR2 sequences are SGHAT and FQNNGV. The germline V and J ends were trimmed by 5 bases and 7 bases, with 20 bases remaining between them. Here the CDR3 DNA reads TGTGCCAGCAGCCCCAGCACTTCTGGTGCGGGTGGCTACACCTTC. Residues: CASSPSTSGAGGYTF.

The chain links TRBV5-6 to TRBJ1-3, with no clear D. This CDR3 has 15 residues. V was shortened by 5 bases and J by 0 bases, with 12 bases between the two germline ends. Germline V gene lookup returns CDR1 SGHDT and CDR2 YYEEEE. The CDR3 sequence is CASRAAGSSGNTIYF. As DNA, the CDR3 is TGTGCCAGCAGGGCGGCCGGAAGCTCTGGAAACACCATATATTTT.

V usage is TRBV27 and J usage is TRBJ1-5; 7 nucleotides align to TRBD1. CDR3 size: 14 residues. Germline V gene sequence: CDR1 MNHEY, CDR2 SMNVEV (reference sequence). The V and J ends lost 3 bases and 5 bases, in that order; junction bases with no gene match: 4. This CDR3 is CASSFQGVDQPQHF. CDR3 bases: TGTGCCAGCAGTTTCCAGGGGGTAGATCAGCCCCAGCATTTT.

The J gene is TRBJ1-1, the V gene TRBV18, with TRBD1 identical over 7 bases. Looked up from germline, CDR1 is KGHSH and CDR2 is LQKENI. Trimming removed 5 bases from V and 5 bases from J; junction bases left unmatched: 5. The CDR3 runs 13 residues. As DNA, the CDR3 is TGTGCCAGCTCAGTGAGGGGGCGAACTGAAGCTTTCTTT. It translates to CASSVRGRTEAFF.

The chain is built from TRBV27 and TRBJ2-2; 7 positions match TRBD1. The ends lost 6 bases at V and 8 bases at J; junction bases unmatched: 15. The CDR3 extends over 16 amino acids. Germline lookup yields CDR1 MNHEY and CDR2 SMNVEV (reference sequence). CDR3 amino acids: CASRMTGSFDGGELFF. The CDR3 DNA is TGTGCCAGCAGAATGACAGGGTCGTTTGATGGTGGGGAGCTGTTTTTT.

The count of this clone is one. The chain has TRBV11-3 and TRBJ2-1; 11 nucleotides agree with TRBD2. V lost 5 bases and J lost 2; bases outside the gene matches: 5. The CDR3 has 16 residues. Germline assignment: CDR1 SGHNT and CDR2 YENEEA. The CDR3 loop is CASSPATSGAYNEQFF. CDR3 in DNA: TGTGCCAGCAGCCCCGCGACTAGCGGGGCCTACAATGAGCAGTTCTTC.

The gene calls are TRBV6-1 and TRBJ2-1, with D perhaps matching TRBD2 (5 bases). The CDR3 extends over 17 amino acids. In germline, CDR1 is MNHNS, CDR2 SASEGT. V was pared by 1 base and J by 2 bases, with 15 bases between. The CDR3 is CASSEGNLDGTYNEQFF. The CDR3 nucleotides are TGTGCCAGCAGTGAAGGGAACCTCGACGGGACCTACAATGAGCAGTTCTTC.

The chain recombines TRBV28 with TRBJ1-2; weak D call: TRBD1 (5 bases). Germline V gives CDR1 MDHEN, CDR2 SYDVKM. The CDR3 runs to 12 residues. V dropped 6 bases and J dropped 7 bases, with 12 bases sitting between them. The CDR3: CASRLQGRGYTF. The CDR3 bases are TGTGCCAGCAGGCTTCAGGGACGTGGCTACACCTTC.

The chain is built from TRBV21-1 and TRBJ2-5; the table's D gene call, TRBD2, was not cross checked with the DNA. TRBV21-1 is termed a pseudogene. CDR3 length: 14 amino acids. CDR3 region: CASPGGGNLGTQYF. The CDR3 DNA reads TGTGCCAGCCCAGGAGGTGGGAATCTTGGGACCCAGTACTTC.

This chain uses TRBV19 with TRBJ2-3; TRBD2 agrees at 7 bases. Trimming at V came to 3 bases and at J to 2 bases, leaving 8 bases not matched to a gene. Looked up from germline, CDR1 is LNHDA and CDR2 is SQIVND (reference sequence). This CDR3 has 16 residues. In DNA, the CDR3 is TGTGCCAGTAGTATGGGGCTAGCGGCCTACACAGATACGCAGTATTTT. Amino acid sequence: CASSMGLAAYTDTQYF.

V gene TRBV24-1 combines with J gene TRBJ1-2; no clear D gene. Per the germline V gene, CDR1 is KGHDR and CDR2 is SFDVKD. This CDR3 comprises 13 residues. Between the trimmed V and J ends, which lost 7 bases and 3 bases, there was a span of 11 bases. CDR3 sequence reads: CATSEYKDYGYTF. The CDR3 nucleotides read TGTGCCACCAGCGAATACAAGGACTATGGCTACACCTTC.

This chain connects TRBV24-1 to TRBJ1-5, with 8 nucleotides matching TRBD1. Trimming took 4 bases from V and 7 from J; bases not matched to a gene: 11. The CDR3 loop spans 16 amino acids. The germline CDR1 and CDR2 sequences are KGHDR and SFDVKD. The CDR3 is CATSDPETGAEQPQHF. The CDR3 region has the DNA TGTGCCACCAGTGACCCAGAGACAGGGGCCGAACAGCCCCAGCATTTT.

This chain links TRBV11-2 with TRBJ2-2; D is possibly TRBD1 or TRBD2 (6 bases each). Looked up from germline, CDR1 is SGHAT and CDR2 is FQNNGV. The CDR3 runs to 15 residues. V was trimmed by 8 bases and J by 2 bases, leaving 15 bases between them. This chain's CDR3 is CASRVGGSNTGELFF. The CDR3 DNA follows: TGTGCCAGCCGGGTGGGGGGCAGTAACACCGGGGAGCTGTTTTTT.

The rearrangement joins TRBV18 to TRBJ1-2; TRBD1 matches 9 bases. The trim removed 2 bases at V and 2 bases at J, leaving 0 bases unmatched. The germline gives CDR1 KGHSH, CDR2 LQKENI. This CDR3 contains 14 residues. In DNA, the CDR3 is TGTGCCAGCTCACCAACAGGGGGCAACTATGGCTACACCTTC. Translated, it gives CASSPTGGNYGYTF.

Only a few counts were recorded for this clone. The rearrangement uses TRBV10-3 and TRBJ1-3; D gene ambiguous. V was shortened by 8 bases and J by 0 bases, with 11 bases between the two germline ends. The CDR3 is 14 amino acids. CDR1 ENHRY and CDR2 SYGVKD come from the germline V gene. CDR3 sequence (DNA): TGTGCCATCTGGGAGCCCTCCTCTGGAAACACCATATATTTT. It translates to CAIWEPSSGNTIYF.

The gene calls are TRBV2 and TRBJ1-6; possibly TRBD1 for D (5 bases). CDR1 is SNHLY, CDR2 FYNNEI, per germline. Trimming removed 7 bases from V and 7 bases from J, with 11 bases in between. This CDR3 has 13 amino acids. As DNA, the CDR3 is TGTGCCAGCACCGGAGAGGGGAATTCACCCCTCCACTTT. This gives the protein CASTGEGNSPLHF.